The clone carrying this TCR delta chain was seen a handful of times. TCRdb shows a much larger clone's protein in place of this DNA's translation, and the two differ at residue 5, likely through a read error; the protein shown is translated from the DNA. Bulk repertoires came from Vgamma9/Vdelta2+ or Vdelta2-negative gammadelta T cells flow-sorted from PBMC. TCRdb called clones from the multiplex PCR reads again using CATT. Of tens of thousands of delta-chain clones listed, over 0.75% were seen once; the top ten hold more than 9%. The CDR3 extends over 19 amino acids. Germline V gene data show CDR1 as GEAIGNYY and CDR2 as EKD. V was clipped by 3 bases and J by 0 bases, with 25 bases between them. These data belong to a study of γδ T cells in repeated Plasmodium falciparum infection.

The sequencing input was gamma-delta T cells from blood. The chain uses TRDV2 and TRDJ1; a weak D match, TRDD3 (5 bases). The J gene, absent from TCRdb, was called here by matching the DNA to germline. The TCR comes from a pool of human donors (malaria-infected and uninfected, not separated). This chain's CDR3 is CACDAKGGRRPLYTDKLIF. The DNA for the CDR3 is TGTGCCTGTGACGCCAAGGGGGGGCGAAGACCCCTATACACCGATAAACTCATCTTT.